This record concerns one T cell receptor (beta chain) sequence. Antigen specificity is unknown. The authors incorporated unique molecular identifiers into the TCR beta cDNA libraries. When roughly 0.85 to 11 million T cells were used, they gave roughly 500,000 cDNA molecules. One entry per CDR3 protein results from TCRdb running MiXCR on the PCR reads. The top ten clones hold roughly 4.9% of a sample with about 770,000 distinct CDR3 sequences, under 60% of them seen once. These data belong to a study of post-analysis software for immune sequencing data. About the research overall: Relapsing-remitting, secondary progressive and progressive-relapsing multiple sclerosis courses were included.

V was trimmed by 6 bases and J by 9 bases, leaving 12 bases between them. CDR3 size: 12 residues. In germline, CDR1 is WSHSY, CDR2 SAAADI. General study results and limits: For normalized Chao1 diversity, multiple sclerosis patients scored significantly lower than controls did. Relative to controls, patients had five TRBV segments at higher frequency, with TRBV5-6, TRBV5-1 and TRBV20-1 among these.

The J gene is TRBJ1-5, the V gene TRBV10-2; D is unclear. Sequenced: blood. The clonotype comes from a girl aged 5-17 years with multiple sclerosis. The CDR3 nucleotides read TGCGCCAGCAGCGAGCGCCGGGGGCCCCAGCATTTT. It translates to CASSERRGPQHF.